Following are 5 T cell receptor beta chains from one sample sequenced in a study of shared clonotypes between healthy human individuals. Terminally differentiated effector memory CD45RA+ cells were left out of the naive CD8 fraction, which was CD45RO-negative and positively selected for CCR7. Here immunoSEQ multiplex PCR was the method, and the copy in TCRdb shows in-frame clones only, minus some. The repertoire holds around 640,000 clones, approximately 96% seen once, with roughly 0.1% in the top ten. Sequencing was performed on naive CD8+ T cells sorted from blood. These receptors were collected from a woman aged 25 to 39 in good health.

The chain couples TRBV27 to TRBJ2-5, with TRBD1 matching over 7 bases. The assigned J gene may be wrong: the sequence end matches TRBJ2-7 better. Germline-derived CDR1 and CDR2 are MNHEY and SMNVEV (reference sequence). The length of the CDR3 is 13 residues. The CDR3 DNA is TGTGCCAGCAGTTTAAGGACAGGCTACGAGCAGTACTTC. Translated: CASSLRTGYEQYF.

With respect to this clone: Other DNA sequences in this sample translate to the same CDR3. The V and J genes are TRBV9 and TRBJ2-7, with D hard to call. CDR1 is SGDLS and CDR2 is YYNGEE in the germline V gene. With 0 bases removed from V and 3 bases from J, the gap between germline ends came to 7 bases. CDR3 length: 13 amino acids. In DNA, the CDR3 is TGTGCCAGCAGCGTAGGGGCGAGCTACGAGCAGTACTTC. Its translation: CASSVGASYEQYF.

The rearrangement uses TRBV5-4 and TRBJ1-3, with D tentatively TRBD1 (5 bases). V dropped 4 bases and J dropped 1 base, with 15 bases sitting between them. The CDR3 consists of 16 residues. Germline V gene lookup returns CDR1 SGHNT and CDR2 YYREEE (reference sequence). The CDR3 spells CASSVGEFLSGNTIYF. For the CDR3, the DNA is TGTGCCAGCAGCGTGGGGGAATTCCTATCTGGAAACACCATATATTTT. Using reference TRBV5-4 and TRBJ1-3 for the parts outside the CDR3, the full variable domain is ETGVTQSPTHLIKTRGQQVTLRCSSQSGHNTVSWYQQALGQGPQFIFQYYREEENGRGNFPPRFSGLQFPNYSSELNVNALELDDSALYLCASSVGEFLSGNTIYFGEGSWLTVV.

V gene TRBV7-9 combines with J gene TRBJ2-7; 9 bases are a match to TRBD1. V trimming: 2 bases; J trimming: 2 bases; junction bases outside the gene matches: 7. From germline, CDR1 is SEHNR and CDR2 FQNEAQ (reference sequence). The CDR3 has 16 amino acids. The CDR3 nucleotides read TGTGCCAGCAGCTTACCCGTGACAGGGGGGCCCTACGAGCAGTACTTC. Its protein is CASSLPVTGGPYEQYF.

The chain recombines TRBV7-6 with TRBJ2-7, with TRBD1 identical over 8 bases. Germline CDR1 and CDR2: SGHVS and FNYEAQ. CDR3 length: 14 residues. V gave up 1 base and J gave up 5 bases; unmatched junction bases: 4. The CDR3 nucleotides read TGTGCCAGCAGCTTAGGGACAGGGATACACGAGCAGTACTTC. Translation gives CASSLGTGIHEQYF.